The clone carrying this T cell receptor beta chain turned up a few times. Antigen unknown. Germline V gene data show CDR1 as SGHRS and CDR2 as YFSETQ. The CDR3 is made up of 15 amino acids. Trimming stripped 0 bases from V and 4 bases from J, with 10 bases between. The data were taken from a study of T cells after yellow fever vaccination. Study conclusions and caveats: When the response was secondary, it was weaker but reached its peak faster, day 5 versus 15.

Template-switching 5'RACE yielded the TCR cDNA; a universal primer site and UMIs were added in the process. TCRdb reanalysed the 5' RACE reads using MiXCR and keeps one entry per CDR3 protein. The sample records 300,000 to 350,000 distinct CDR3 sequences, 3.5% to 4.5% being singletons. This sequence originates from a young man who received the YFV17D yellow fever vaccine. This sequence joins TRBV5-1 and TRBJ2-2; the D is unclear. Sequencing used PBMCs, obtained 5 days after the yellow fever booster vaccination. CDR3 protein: CASSLGVSGTGELFF. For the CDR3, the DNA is TGCGCCAGCAGCTTGGGGGTGTCGGGCACCGGGGAGCTGTTTTTT.